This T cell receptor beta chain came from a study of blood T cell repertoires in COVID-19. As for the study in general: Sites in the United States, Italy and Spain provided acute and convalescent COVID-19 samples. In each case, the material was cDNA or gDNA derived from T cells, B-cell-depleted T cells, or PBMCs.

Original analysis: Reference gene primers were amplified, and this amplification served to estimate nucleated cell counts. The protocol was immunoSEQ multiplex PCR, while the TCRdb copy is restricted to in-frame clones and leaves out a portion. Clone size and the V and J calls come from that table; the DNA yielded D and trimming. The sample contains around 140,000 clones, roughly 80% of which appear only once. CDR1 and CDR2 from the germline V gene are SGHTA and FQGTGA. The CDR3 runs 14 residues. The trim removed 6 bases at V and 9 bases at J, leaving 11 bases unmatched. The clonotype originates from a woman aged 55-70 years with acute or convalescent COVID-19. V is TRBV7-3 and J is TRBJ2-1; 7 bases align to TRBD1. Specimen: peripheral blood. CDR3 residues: CASSYDRVGGEQFF. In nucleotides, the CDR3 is TGTGCCAGCAGTTATGACAGGGTCGGCGGTGAGCAGTTCTTC.